Listed here are 9 T cell receptor beta chains from one sample, sequenced in a study of T cells expressing NK-cell markers. TCRdb re-analyzed the 5' RACE reads; it lists each CDR3 protein once, without DNA. This listing includes thousands of distinct CDR3 sequences. The sequenced material came from blood T cells: a sorted CD56 or NKG2C T cell subset, CD4+ or CD8+ T cells, or bulk PBMC T cells (not recorded which). These receptors were collected from a man aged 18-75 years in good health.

This chain links TRBV6-2 or TRBV6-3 with TRBJ2-1; TCRdb proposes TRBD2, but this gene call is untestable without DNA. This CDR3 spans 15 amino acids. Germline CDR1 is MNHEY and CDR2 is SVGEGT. The CDR3 protein is CASSSPLTLNNEQFF.

The chain joins TRBV6-4 to TRBJ2-2; TCRdb picks TRBD2, but there is no DNA to check that call. The CDR3 spans 15 residues. Germline lookup yields CDR1 MRHNA and CDR2 SNTAGT. CDR3 amino acids: CASSRTSGAPGELFF.

The chain employs TRBV20-1 and TRBJ2-1; TCRdb's D gene call, TRBD2, goes unchecked for lack of DNA. The CDR3 runs 16 residues. Germline CDR1 and CDR2: DFQATT and SNEGSKA (reference sequence). The CDR3 loop reads CSARPDHRTEVGEQFF.

This chain links TRBV6-1 with TRBJ2-2; lacking DNA, the TRBD2 call made by TCRdb goes unchecked. The germline V gene has CDR1 MNHNS and CDR2 SASEGT. The CDR3 has 14 amino acids. This chain's CDR3 is CASSQGGETGELFF.

The chain has TRBV30 and TRBJ2-2; TCRdb's D call, TRBD1, is unchecked because there is no DNA. In germline, CDR1 is GTSNPN, CDR2 SVGIG (reference sequence). This CDR3 is built from 15 residues. The CDR3 loop is CAWRAGTGDTGELFF. The full variable domain, with the rest looked up from reference TRBV30 and TRBJ2-2, is SQTIHQWPATLVQPVGSPLSLECTVEGTSNPNLYWYRQAAGRGLQLLFYSVGIGQISSEVPQNLSASRPQDRQFILSSKKLLLSDSGFYLCAWRAGTGDTGELFFGEGSRLTVL.

V and J are TRBV5-5 and TRBJ1-4; the D call from TCRdb, TRBD1, cannot be confirmed without DNA. Germline V CDR1 and CDR2: SGHKS, YYEKEE (reference sequence). CDR3 length equals 14 residues. CDR3 amino acids: CASSLLRDEGKLFF.

The V and J genes are TRBV18 and TRBJ2-1; with no DNA, the TCRdb D assignment of TRBD1 cannot be verified. CDR1 is KGHSH, CDR2 LQKENI, per germline. The CDR3 extends over 13 amino acids. CDR3 protein: CASSPRGYNEQFF.

This chain uses TRBV6-5 with TRBJ2-4; TCRdb names TRBD1, which stays unverified in the absence of DNA. Germline loops: CDR1 MNHEY, CDR2 SVGAGI. This CDR3 region has 16 residues. The CDR3 here is CASSYSDGAGWGIQYF.

This clonotype is deemed large by its frequency. The J gene is TRBJ2-5, the V gene TRBV7-6; TCRdb gives TRBD1 as the D gene, but with no DNA this cannot be confirmed. Germline V gives CDR1 SGHVS, CDR2 FNYEAQ. The length of the CDR3 is 14 residues. The CDR3 protein is CASSAPYVSETQYF.